One and the same sample provided the 21 T cell receptor beta chains below, sequenced in a study of T cell responses to AZD1222 COVID-19 vaccine. The method was immunoSEQ multiplex PCR; TCRdb's version includes in-frame clones alone and lacks a portion of them. The sample yields about 120,000 clones, around 93% seen once. The sample in question was peripheral blood, obtained on day 0 of AZD1222 vaccination. The receptors derive from an adult in good health.

The rearrangement uses TRBV5-6 and TRBJ2-1; D not resolved. The germline gives CDR1 SGHDT, CDR2 YYEEEE. This CDR3 is 12 amino acids long. V lost 0 bases and J 14 bases, leaving 12 bases between the germline ends. The chain's CDR3 is CASSLGYNGKFF. The CDR3 region has the DNA TGTGCCAGCAGCTTGGGTTACAATGGGAAGTTCTTC. The whole variable domain, remainder taken from reference TRBV5-6 and TRBJ2-1, is DAGVTQSPTHLIKTRGQQVTLRCSPKSGHDTVSWYQQALGQGPQFIFQYYEEEERQRGNFPDRFSGHQFPNYSSELNVNALLLGDSALYLCASSLGYNGKFFGPGTRLTVL.

The chain has TRBV28 and TRBJ1-5; D remains ambiguous. Trimming removed 5 bases at V and 2 bases at J, with 10 bases between. The CDR3 spans 14 residues. Germline V CDR1 and CDR2: MDHEN, SYDVKM. CDR3 nucleotides: TGTGCCAGCAGTAGACGGGCGGGCAATCAGCCCCAGCATTTT. Amino acids: CASSRRAGNQPQHF.

This clone was detected only a few times. The gene calls are TRBV5-1 and TRBJ2-1, with no clear D. V lost 0 bases, J lost 4 bases, and 11 bases lay in between. The CDR3 sequence is 15 residues long. Germline assignment: CDR1 SGHRS and CDR2 YFSETQ. Here the CDR3 DNA reads TGCGCCAGCAGCTTGGACGGGCTAGGTTACAATGAGCAGTTCTTC. Translating gives CASSLDGLGYNEQFF. The full variable domain, with the rest looked up from reference TRBV5-1 and TRBJ2-1, is KAGVTQTPRYLIKTRGQQVTLSCSPISGHRSVSWYQQTPGQGLQFLFEYFSETQRNKGNFPGRFSGRQFSNSRSEMNVSTLELGDSALYLCASSLDGLGYNEQFFGPGTRLTVL.

This rearrangement joins TRBV6-5 to TRBJ2-1; possibly TRBD1 or TRBD2 for D (5 bases each). CDR1 and CDR2 (germline): MNHEY, SVGAGI. The CDR3 extends over 14 amino acids. Trimming removed 7 bases at V and 7 bases at J, with 17 bases between. The CDR3 nucleotides are TGTGCCAGCAAGCGACAGATTACGGGAAATGAGCAGTTCTTC. It codes for CASKRQITGNEQFF.

The rearrangement uses TRBV3-1 (or the pseudogene TRBV3-2) and TRBJ2-2; unclear D gene. This CDR3 is 12 amino acids long. Between the trimmed V and J ends, which lost 1 base and 6 bases, there was a span of 3 bases. Germline lookup yields CDR1 LGHDT and CDR2 YNNKEL (reference sequence). As DNA, the CDR3 is TGTGCCAGCAGCCAAGCGGCCGGGGAGCTGTTTTTT. As protein: CASSQAAGELFF.

The chain recombines TRBV4-3 with TRBJ1-2; possibly TRBD1 for D (6 bases). V lost 4 bases, J lost 0 bases, and 12 bases lay in between. CDR1 is LGHNA, CDR2 YSLEER, per germline. The CDR3 runs 15 residues. CDR3 amino acids: CASSLDSLANYGYTF. CDR3 coding DNA: TGCGCCAGCAGCCTGGACAGCCTAGCTAACTATGGCTACACCTTC.

The chain links TRBV19 to TRBJ1-6; no clear D. V lost 3 bases to trimming and J lost 7 bases, with 10 bases between them. This CDR3 contains 14 residues. In germline, CDR1 is LNHDA, CDR2 SQIVND (reference sequence). The CDR3, as DNA: TGTGCCAGTAGTATTGATTCGAGGAATTCACCCCTCCACTTT. Translated: CASSIDSRNSPLHF.

This clone appeared once. The rearrangement uses TRBV5-8 and TRBJ1-6; D gene ambiguous. Trimming cost V 7 bases and J 0 bases, with 8 bases left between them. Germline CDR1 reads SGHTS; CDR2 reads YDEGEE. This CDR3 comprises 14 residues. The CDR3 coding sequence is TGTGCCAGCGAAGGGAGCTCCTATAATTCACCCCTCCACTTT. This gives the protein CASEGSSYNSPLHF.

The rearrangement uses TRBV7-2 and TRBJ2-7, with 12 positions matching TRBD2. Trimming at V came to 4 bases and at J to 6 bases, leaving 10 bases not matched to a gene. CDR1 is SGHTA and CDR2 is FQGNSA in the germline V gene. CDR3 length: 16 residues. As DNA, the CDR3 is TGTGCCAGCAGCTCGTTGACTAGCGGGAGATGGCTCGAGCAGTACTTC. This encodes CASSSLTSGRWLEQYF.

DNA of the CDR3: TGTGCCAGCAGCTTAGGAGCGGGGGCGGATGGCTACACCTTC. Residues: CASSLGAGADGYTF. The chain recombines TRBV7-2 with TRBJ1-2; possible D gene TRBD1, 6 bases. From germline, CDR1 is SGHTA and CDR2 FQGNSA. This CDR3 spans 14 amino acids. V was trimmed by 1 base and J by 6 bases, leaving 12 bases between them.

This chain's CDR3 is CASSQEYRLAGGYEQYF. CDR3 DNA sequence: TGTGCCAGCAGCCAAGAGTATCGACTAGCGGGGGGCTACGAGCAGTACTTC. V gene TRBV3-1 (or the pseudogene TRBV3-2) combines with J gene TRBJ2-7; TRBD2 matches at 13 bases. The CDR3 is 17 amino acids. Trimming removed 0 bases from V and 3 bases from J; junction bases left unmatched: 5. The germline V gene has CDR1 LGHDT and CDR2 YNNKEL (reference sequence).

The rearrangement links TRBV4-1 to TRBJ2-1; 11 positions match TRBD2. This CDR3 contains 17 residues. With 2 bases clipped from V and 4 bases from J, the junction kept 7 bases outside the gene matches. CDR1 is MGHRA, CDR2 YSYEKL, per germline. The CDR3, as DNA: TGCGCCAGCAGCCAACCCTTAGCGGGAGGGAAGTACAATGAGCAGTTCTTC. The encoded protein is CASSQPLAGGKYNEQFF.

The chain couples TRBV30 to TRBJ2-1; a weak D match, TRBD2 (5 bases). This CDR3 is 13 amino acids long. The germline V gene has CDR1 GTSNPN and CDR2 SVGIG (reference sequence). V shed 4 bases and J shed 7 bases, with 14 bases lying between them. The CDR3 reads CAWTDPAANEQFF. CDR3 nucleotides: TGTGCCTGGACTGACCCAGCGGCGAATGAGCAGTTCTTC.

This chain uses TRBV11-3 with TRBJ2-3; D remains unclear. CDR1 SGHNT and CDR2 YENEEA come from the germline V gene. With 3 bases removed from V and 4 bases from J, the gap between germline ends came to 17 bases. CDR3 length equals 16 residues. The CDR3 DNA is TGTGCCAGCAGCTTGGGCCGGTCCGGTGGCCCAGATACGCAGTATTTT. It encodes CASSLGRSGGPDTQYF.

This chain connects TRBV7-6 to TRBJ1-5; D might be TRBD1 (5 bases). Germline loops: CDR1 SGHVS, CDR2 FNYEAQ. The CDR3 sequence is 15 residues long. V lost 2 bases and J lost 4, with 12 bases in between. CDR3 nucleotides: TGTGCCAGCAGCTTATCCGGGGGTTTGAATCAGCCCCAGCATTTT. This gives the protein CASSLSGGLNQPQHF.

The chain has TRBV10-3 and TRBJ2-7, with D tentatively TRBD1 (5 bases). The germline CDR1 and CDR2 sequences are ENHRY and SYGVKD. This CDR3 is built from 15 residues. Trimming shortened V by 0 bases and J by 0 bases, and 9 bases separated the two germline ends. Here the CDR3 DNA reads TGTGCCATCAGTGAGTCGCAGGGAAGCTCCTACGAGCAGTACTTC. Translation gives CAISESQGSSYEQYF.

This clone is a singleton in its sample. The chain carries TRBV4-3 and TRBJ1-6; no firm D call. The CDR3 is 16 amino acids. Germline V gives CDR1 LGHNA, CDR2 YSLEER. The ends were cut back, 0 bases at V and 8 bases at J, with 14 bases in the middle. In nucleotides, the CDR3 is TGCGCCAGCAGCCAAGATCTGGGAGAGCCTTATTCACCCCTCCACTTT. It codes for CASSQDLGEPYSPLHF.

The chain uses TRBV5-8 and TRBJ1-5, with 8 nucleotides matching TRBD1. The CDR3 is made up of 17 amino acids. Germline V gene data show CDR1 as SGHTS and CDR2 as YDEGEE. Losses at the gene ends were 4 bases for V and 5 bases for J; bases not matched to a gene: 14. The CDR3 nucleotides are TGTGCCAGCAGCCCCAAACTTGACAGGGGTTATTATCAGCCCCAGCATTTT. Protein sequence: CASSPKLDRGYYQPQHF.

V gene TRBV24-1 combines with J gene TRBJ1-1; no reliable D call. Germline lookup yields CDR1 KGHDR and CDR2 SFDVKD. V was cut by 7 bases and J by 4 bases, with 12 bases left in between. The CDR3 totals 13 residues. The CDR3 sequence is CATRKTEGTEAFF. The CDR3 region has the DNA TGTGCCACCAGAAAGACGGAAGGCACTGAAGCTTTCTTT.

The chain employs TRBV7-6 and TRBJ2-1, with D unresolved. CDR1 is SGHVS, CDR2 FNYEAQ, per germline. V was clipped by 4 bases and J by 9 bases, with 10 bases between them. The CDR3 contains 12 residues. The CDR3 sequence is CASSSQPVEQFF. The CDR3 region has the DNA TGTGCCAGCAGCTCACAACCTGTTGAGCAGTTCTTC.

This clone appeared a few times. The rearrangement uses TRBV28 and TRBJ2-1, with no clear D. Deletions cut 1 base from V and 5 bases from J, with 3 bases between. Germline CDR1 reads MDHEN; CDR2 reads SYDVKM. This CDR3 contains 12 residues. CDR3 nucleotides: TGTGCCAGCAGTTTATTGGACAATGAGCAGTTCTTC. Translated: CASSLLDNEQFF.